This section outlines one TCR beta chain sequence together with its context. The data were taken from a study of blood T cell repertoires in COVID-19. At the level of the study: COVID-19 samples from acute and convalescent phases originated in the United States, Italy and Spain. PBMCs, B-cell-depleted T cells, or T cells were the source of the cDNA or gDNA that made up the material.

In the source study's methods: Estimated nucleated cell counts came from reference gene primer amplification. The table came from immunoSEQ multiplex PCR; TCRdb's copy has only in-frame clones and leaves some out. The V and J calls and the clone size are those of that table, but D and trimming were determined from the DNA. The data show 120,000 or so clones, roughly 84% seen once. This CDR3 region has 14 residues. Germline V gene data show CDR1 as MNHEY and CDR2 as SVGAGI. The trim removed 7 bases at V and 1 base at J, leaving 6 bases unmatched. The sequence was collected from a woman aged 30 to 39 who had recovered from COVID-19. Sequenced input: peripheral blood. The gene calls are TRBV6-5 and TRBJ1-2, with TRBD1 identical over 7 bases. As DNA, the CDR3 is TGTGCCAGCAATCCGACAGGGAGTAACTATGGCTACACCTTC. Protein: CASNPTGSNYGYTF.